The source of this TCR beta chain is a study of regulatory T cells in long-lasting Graves disease. For the study at large: By definition, persistent Graves' disease involved antithyroid drugs for over 5 years alongside positive TSH receptor antibodies.

The table lists this clonotype with many counts. Arm-PCR with iRepertoire HTBI primers amplified the CDR3 regions for these TCR beta libraries. TCRdb passed the multiplex PCR reads through MiXCR, listing each CDR3 protein once. Of roughly 400,000 distinct CDR3 sequences in the sample, 21% were seen once. Noted time point: persistent/refractory GD, antithyroid drugs over 5 years with positive TRAb. Isolated PBMC RNA provided the starting material for the TCR library. This TCR was recovered from a female donor with Graves disease. Sequences were derived from peripheral blood mononuclear cells (PBMCs), sampled when the disease was refractory, from a patient treated with antithyroid drugs.

In DNA, the CDR3 is TGTGCCAGCAGTTCCCCCGGGTCTAATGGCTACACCTTC. The encoded protein is CASSSPGSNGYTF. The chain links TRBV12-3 or TRBV12-4 to TRBJ1-2; D gene unclear. The CDR3 length is 13 residues. With 4 bases removed from V and 6 bases from J, the gap between germline ends came to 12 bases.